This T cell receptor (beta chain) was profiled in a study of control samples from healthy donors and cancer patients. TCRdb's table, derived via immunoSEQ multiplex PCR, lists solely in-frame clones and lacks some. Among some 140,000 clones listed, roughly 90% were seen once. Trimming shortened V by 7 bases and J by 4 bases, and 5 bases separated the two germline ends. The CDR3 runs 11 residues. This rearrangement joins TRBV12-3 or TRBV12-4 to TRBJ1-3; D is unclear. The sequence came from a man aged 25-45 years in good health. Sequencing used blood. For the CDR3, the DNA is TGTGCCAGCAACCTAGGAAACACCATATATTTT. Protein: CASNLGNTIYF.